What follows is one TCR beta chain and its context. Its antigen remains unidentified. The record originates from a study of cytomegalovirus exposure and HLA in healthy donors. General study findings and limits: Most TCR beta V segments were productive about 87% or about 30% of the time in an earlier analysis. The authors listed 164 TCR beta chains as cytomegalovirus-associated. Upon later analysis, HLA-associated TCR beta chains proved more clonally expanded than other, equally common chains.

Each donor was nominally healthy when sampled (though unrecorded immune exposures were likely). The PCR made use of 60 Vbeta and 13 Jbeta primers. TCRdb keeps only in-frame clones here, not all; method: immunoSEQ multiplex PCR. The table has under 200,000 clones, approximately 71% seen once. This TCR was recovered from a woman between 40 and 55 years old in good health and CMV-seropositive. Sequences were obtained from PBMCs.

CDR3 sequence reads: CASSYSVGGRNTEAFF. Written as DNA, the CDR3 is TGTGCCAGCAGTTACTCCGTGGGGGGAAGAAACACTGAAGCTTTCTTT. V and J are TRBV6-5 and TRBJ1-1, with TRBD1 as a possible D gene (5 bases). Germline CDR1 and CDR2: MNHEY and SVGAGI. CDR3 length: 16 residues. V lost 0 bases to trimming and J lost 2 bases, with 13 bases between them.